This T cell receptor beta chain comes out of a study of T cell responses to AZD1222 COVID-19 vaccine. General study findings and limits: Clonal diversity may have been underestimated in mostly white British donors. Spike was spanned by vaccine-associated CD4 TCRs, with dominance at 160-218 and 743-854. Repertoire collection took place solely once the T cell response had peaked.

This CDR3 comprises 15 residues. The V end lost 3 bases, the J end lost 1 base, and 10 bases lay between the germline ends. Germline lookup yields CDR1 MNHEY and CDR2 SMNVEV (reference sequence). This clone has only one observation. Its antigen is not known. Profiled with immunoSEQ multiplex PCR; TCRdb holds only in-frame clones, not every one. This sample has 95,000 to 100,000 clones, with 90% found just once. The origin of this receptor is an adult in good health. Sequenced material: peripheral blood, taken on day 0 of AZD1222 vaccination. This rearrangement joins TRBV27 to TRBJ1-5, with D possibly being TRBD1 (5 bases). The CDR3 region is CASSFRGESNQPQHF. CDR3 coding DNA: TGTGCCAGCAGTTTTAGGGGTGAGAGCAATCAGCCCCAGCATTTT.